The clone carrying this TCR beta chain has just a few counts. Its cognate antigen is unknown. This sample is part of a study of T cell responses to AZD1222 COVID-19 vaccine. Findings of the study overall: The peak T cell response came first, and repertoires were sampled only after it. Unmutated variant regions reportedly attract nearly half of all spike-specific TCRs.

The germline V gene has CDR1 SGHRS and CDR2 YFSETQ. V lost 0 bases and J 2 bases, leaving 8 bases between the germline ends. The CDR3 loop spans 14 amino acids. Generated by immunoSEQ multiplex PCR, the TCRdb table keeps only in-frame clones and is missing some. The sample records about 140,000 clones, roughly 92% being singletons. Material: peripheral blood, obtained 28 days after the second AZD1222 dose. The chain combines TRBV5-1 with TRBJ2-5; perhaps TRBD1 as D (5 bases). The sequence came from an adult who received the AZD1222 COVID-19 vaccine. Written as DNA, the CDR3 is TGCGCCAGCAGCTTGGGACAGATACAAGAGACCCAGTACTTC. The encoded protein is CASSLGQIQETQYF.